This is a list of T cell receptor beta chains from one sample in a study of beta chain features in type 1 diabetes. The table came from immunoSEQ multiplex PCR; TCRdb's copy has only in-frame clones and leaves some out. Here the sample spans roughly 400,000 clones, roughly a tenth being singletons. The sample consisted of central memory CD4+ T cells from blood. The receptors were sampled from a man younger than 45 with type 1 diabetes. Both conserved end residues are part of each CDR3. The D gene is left open where the match is weak. Some rows mark clone size as missing; the rest say once, few, many or name a class of expanded clone.

J gene: TRBJ2-7
V gene: TRBV28
clone size: -
D gene: -
CDR3 protein: CASTEQGGKQYF
CDR3 DNA: TGTGCCAGCACCGAACAGGGGGGGAAGCAGTACTTC

J gene: TRBJ1-3
V gene: TRBV7-2
clone size: -
D gene: -
CDR3 protein: CASSLLAGGRGGNTIYF
CDR3 DNA: TGTGCCAGCAGCTTATTGGCGGGGGGCCGGGGAGGAAACACCATATATTTT

J gene: TRBJ2-7
V gene: TRBV25-1
clone size: few
D gene: -
CDR3 protein: CASSDLRQTYEQYF
CDR3 DNA: TGTGCCAGCAGTGATTTGAGGCAGACCTACGAGCAGTACTTC

J gene: TRBJ1-1
V gene: TRBV2
clone size: -
D gene: -
CDR3 protein: CASSEHQNTEAFF
CDR3 DNA: TGTGCCAGCAGTGAACATCAGAACACTGAAGCTTTCTTT

J gene: TRBJ1-1
V gene: TRBV5-4
clone size: many
D gene: -
CDR3 protein: CASSHKGNTEAFF
CDR3 DNA: TGTGCCAGCAGCCACAAGGGGAACACTGAAGCTTTCTTT

J gene: TRBJ2-7
V gene: TRBV4-1
clone size: -
D gene: TRBD2
CDR3 protein: CASSQGRAGGAGDEQYF
CDR3 DNA: TGCGCCAGCAGCCAAGGCCGAGCGGGAGGGGCCGGGGACGAGCAGTACTTC

J gene: TRBJ1-2
V gene: TRBV29-1
clone size: few
D gene: TRBD1
CDR3 protein: CSVSGQNYGYTF
CDR3 DNA: TGCAGCGTTTCGGGACAGAACTATGGCTACACCTTC

J gene: TRBJ2-1
V gene: TRBV21-1
clone size: many
D gene: -
CDR3 protein: CASTPNPCQSVDEQFF
CDR3 DNA: TGTGCCTCCACACCAAATCCCTGTCAATCTGTGGATGAGCAGTTCTTC

J gene: TRBJ1-2
V gene: TRBV7-9
clone size: few
D gene: -
CDR3 protein: CASSLGETGYTF
CDR3 DNA: TGTGCCAGCAGCTTAGGGGAAACTGGCTACACCTTC

J gene: TRBJ1-5
V gene: TRBV6-5
clone size: few
D gene: -
CDR3 protein: CASSQTGRGTQPQHF
CDR3 DNA: TGTGCCAGCAGTCAAACGGGCAGGGGAACTCAGCCCCAGCATTTT

J gene: TRBJ2-2
V gene: TRBV7-2
clone size: -
D gene: -
CDR3 protein: CASSFRALYELFF
CDR3 DNA: TGTGCCAGCAGCTTCAGGGCCCTGTACGAGCTGTTTTTT

J gene: TRBJ1-4
V gene: TRBV9
clone size: -
D gene: -
CDR3 protein: CASSSSGKINEKLFF
CDR3 DNA: TGTGCCAGCAGCTCCTCAGGAAAAATTAATGAAAAACTGTTTTTT

J gene: TRBJ1-5
V gene: TRBV7-9
clone size: few
D gene: -
CDR3 protein: CASSLGTRSNQPQHF
CDR3 DNA: TGTGCCAGCAGCTTAGGAACTAGAAGCAATCAGCCCCAGCATTTT

J gene: TRBJ2-7
V gene: TRBV9
clone size: -
D gene: TRBD2
CDR3 protein: CASSATSANYEQYF
CDR3 DNA: TGTGCCAGCAGCGCAACTAGCGCTAACTACGAGCAGTACTTC

J gene: TRBJ2-7
V gene: TRBV28
clone size: few
D gene: TRBD2
CDR3 protein: CASIPGTSGIYYEQYF
CDR3 DNA: TGTGCCAGCATCCCCGGGACTAGCGGGATTTACTACGAGCAGTACTTC

J gene: TRBJ2-4
V gene: TRBV10-3
clone size: -
D gene: -
CDR3 protein: CAISESGAALAKNIQYF
CDR3 DNA: TGTGCCATCAGTGAGTCGGGGGCAGCACTAGCCAAAAACATTCAGTACTTC

J gene: TRBJ1-2
V gene: TRBV6-1
clone size: -
D gene: TRBD1
CDR3 protein: CAARPGQTDYGYTF
CDR3 DNA: TGTGCCGCCCGACCGGGACAGACCGACTATGGCTACACCTTC

J gene: TRBJ1-2
V gene: TRBV28
clone size: many
D gene: -
CDR3 protein: CASSLGGGVDYGYTF
CDR3 DNA: TGTGCCAGCAGTTTAGGTGGAGGGGTGGACTATGGCTACACCTTC

J gene: TRBJ1-1
V gene: TRBV7-9
clone size: few
D gene: -
CDR3 protein: CASSQLRGTEAFF
CDR3 DNA: TGTGCCAGCAGCCAACTACGGGGCACTGAAGCTTTCTTT

J gene: TRBJ1-2
V gene: TRBV7-8
clone size: -
D gene: TRBD1
CDR3 protein: CASSLRQGGNYGYTF
CDR3 DNA: TGTGCCAGCAGCTTAAGACAGGGTGGGAACTATGGCTACACCTTC

J gene: TRBJ2-1
V gene: TRBV30
clone size: -
D gene: -
CDR3 protein: CAASRGHYNEQFF
CDR3 DNA: TGTGCCGCCTCCAGGGGACACTACAATGAGCAGTTCTTC

J gene: TRBJ2-1
V gene: TRBV7-2
clone size: few
D gene: -
CDR3 protein: CASSLGFRGNEQFF
CDR3 DNA: TGTGCCAGCAGCTTAGGGTTTAGGGGCAATGAGCAGTTCTTC

J gene: TRBJ1-2
V gene: TRBV2
clone size: -
D gene: -
CDR3 protein: CASSLSGTRDGYTF
CDR3 DNA: TGTGCCAGCAGTCTAAGCGGGACACGAGATGGCTACACCTTC

J gene: TRBJ2-7
V gene: TRBV4-1
clone size: few
D gene: -
CDR3 protein: CASSPNRWDEQYF
CDR3 DNA: TGCGCCAGCAGCCCCAACCGTTGGGACGAGCAGTACTTC

J gene: TRBJ2-5
V gene: TRBV15
clone size: -
D gene: -
CDR3 protein: CATSPRVGETQYF
CDR3 DNA: TGTGCCACCAGCCCGAGGGTCGGGGAGACCCAGTACTTC

J gene: TRBJ2-1
V gene: TRBV10-1
clone size: -
D gene: -
CDR3 protein: CASSGDYNEQFF
CDR3 DNA: TGCGCCAGCAGTGGAGATTACAATGAGCAGTTCTTC

J gene: TRBJ1-4
V gene: TRBV18
clone size: few
D gene: -
CDR3 protein: CASSPRRATNEKLFF
CDR3 DNA: TGTGCCAGCTCACCGAGAAGGGCAACTAATGAAAAACTGTTTTTT

J gene: TRBJ1-3
V gene: TRBV30
clone size: -
D gene: -
CDR3 protein: CAWSDTWTGNTIYF
CDR3 DNA: TGTGCCTGGAGTGACACGTGGACTGGAAACACCATATATTTT

J gene: TRBJ1-3
V gene: TRBV11-2
clone size: few
D gene: -
CDR3 protein: CASSLDIRNTIYF
CDR3 DNA: TGTGCCAGCAGCTTAGATATACGAAACACCATATATTTT

J gene: TRBJ2-3
V gene: TRBV18
clone size: many
D gene: -
CDR3 protein: CASSLDIRDTQYF
CDR3 DNA: TGTGCCAGCTCACTCGACATTAGGGATACGCAGTATTTT

J gene: TRBJ1-2
V gene: TRBV18
clone size: few
D gene: -
CDR3 protein: CASSPFDRINYGYTF
CDR3 DNA: TGTGCCAGCTCACCATTCGACAGGATAAACTATGGCTACACCTTC

J gene: TRBJ2-7
V gene: TRBV28
clone size: -
D gene: TRBD2
CDR3 protein: CASSPGTSGNYEQYF
CDR3 DNA: TGTGCCAGCAGTCCAGGGACTAGCGGAAACTACGAGCAGTACTTC

J gene: TRBJ2-1
V gene: TRBV4-3
clone size: -
D gene: -
CDR3 protein: CASSRDDSYNEQFF
CDR3 DNA: TGCGCCAGCAGTCGGGACGACTCCTACAATGAGCAGTTCTTC

J gene: TRBJ1-2
V gene: TRBV2
clone size: few
D gene: -
CDR3 protein: CASNSGQTLYGYTF
CDR3 DNA: TGTGCCAGCAATTCCGGACAGACCCTCTATGGCTACACCTTC

J gene: TRBJ2-3
V gene: TRBV5-8
clone size: -
D gene: -
CDR3 protein: CASSWRPRTDTQYF
CDR3 DNA: TGTGCCAGCAGCTGGAGACCCCGCACAGATACGCAGTATTTT

J gene: TRBJ2-1
V gene: TRBV7-7
clone size: -
D gene: TRBD2
CDR3 protein: CASSRGVAGHNEQFF
CDR3 DNA: TGTGCCAGCAGCCGCGGGGTAGCGGGGCACAATGAGCAGTTCTTC

J gene: TRBJ1-4
V gene: TRBV27
clone size: -
D gene: -
CDR3 protein: CASSLTEPGNEKLFF
CDR3 DNA: TGTGCCAGCAGTTTAACAGAACCGGGGAATGAAAAACTGTTTTTT

J gene: TRBJ2-2
V gene: TRBV27
clone size: few
D gene: -
CDR3 protein: CASSPPGSRVGELFF
CDR3 DNA: TGTGCCAGCAGCCCCCCCGGCTCGAGGGTCGGGGAGCTGTTTTTT

J gene: TRBJ2-7
V gene: TRBV5-1
clone size: few
D gene: -
CDR3 protein: CASSLGPGRYEQYF
CDR3 DNA: TGCGCCAGCAGCTTGGGGCCAGGTCGCTACGAGCAGTACTTC

J gene: TRBJ2-5
V gene: TRBV5-1
clone size: -
D gene: TRBD2
CDR3 protein: CASRPAGTPEGTQYF
CDR3 DNA: TGCGCCAGCAGACCAGCGGGAACCCCTGAGGGGACCCAGTACTTC

J gene: TRBJ2-7
V gene: TRBV11-2
clone size: few
D gene: -
CDR3 protein: CASSLASQGGYEQYF
CDR3 DNA: TGTGCCAGCAGCTTAGCGTCCCAGGGTGGTTACGAGCAGTACTTC

J gene: TRBJ2-5
V gene: TRBV7-9
clone size: few
D gene: -
CDR3 protein: CASSLKTRGGETQYF
CDR3 DNA: TGTGCCAGCAGCTTAAAGACGCGGGGCGGGGAGACCCAGTACTTC

J gene: TRBJ1-1
V gene: TRBV2
clone size: -
D gene: -
CDR3 protein: CASRGSENTEAFF
CDR3 DNA: TGTGCCAGCAGGGGGTCCGAGAACACTGAAGCTTTCTTT

J gene: TRBJ2-1
V gene: TRBV7-8
clone size: few
D gene: -
CDR3 protein: CASSAPGRNEQFF
CDR3 DNA: TGTGCCAGCAGCGCTCCGGGGAGGAATGAGCAGTTCTTC

J gene: TRBJ2-5
V gene: TRBV7-2
clone size: few
D gene: -
CDR3 protein: CASPQDQSLQETQYF
CDR3 DNA: TGTGCCAGCCCCCAGGATCAGAGCCTCCAAGAGACCCAGTACTTC

J gene: TRBJ1-5
V gene: TRBV28
clone size: -
D gene: -
CDR3 protein: CASSSPNSGVGNQPQHF
CDR3 DNA: TGTGCCAGCAGTTCGCCTAACTCGGGGGTTGGCAATCAGCCCCAGCATTTT